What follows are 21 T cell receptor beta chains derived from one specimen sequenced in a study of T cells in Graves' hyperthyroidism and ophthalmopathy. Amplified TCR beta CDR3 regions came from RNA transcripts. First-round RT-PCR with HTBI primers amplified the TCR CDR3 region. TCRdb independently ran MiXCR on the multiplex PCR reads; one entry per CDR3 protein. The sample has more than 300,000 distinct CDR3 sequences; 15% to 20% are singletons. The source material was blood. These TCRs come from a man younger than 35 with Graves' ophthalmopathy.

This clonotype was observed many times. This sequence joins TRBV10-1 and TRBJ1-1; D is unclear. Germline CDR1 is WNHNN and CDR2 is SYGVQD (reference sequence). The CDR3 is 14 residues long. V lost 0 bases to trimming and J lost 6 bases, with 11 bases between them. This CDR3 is CASSESSRAAEAFF. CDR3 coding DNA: TGCGCCAGCAGTGAGTCTTCTAGGGCCGCTGAAGCTTTCTTT.

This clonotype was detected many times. The CDR3 bases are TGTGCCACCAGTGATTCCTGGGATTCTGGGGCCAACGTCCTGACTTTC. It translates to CATSDSWDSGANVLTF. The gene calls are TRBV24-1 and TRBJ2-6, with no clear D. The CDR3 has 16 amino acids. Looked up from germline, CDR1 is KGHDR and CDR2 is SFDVKD. With 2 bases removed from V and 1 base from J, the gap between germline ends came to 8 bases.

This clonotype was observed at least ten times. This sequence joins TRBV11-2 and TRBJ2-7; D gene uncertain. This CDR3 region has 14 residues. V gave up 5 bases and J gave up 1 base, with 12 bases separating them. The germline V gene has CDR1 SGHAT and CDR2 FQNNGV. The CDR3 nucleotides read TGTGCCAGCAGCCCCGTTTGGGGATCCTACGAGCAGTACTTC. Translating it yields CASSPVWGSYEQYF.

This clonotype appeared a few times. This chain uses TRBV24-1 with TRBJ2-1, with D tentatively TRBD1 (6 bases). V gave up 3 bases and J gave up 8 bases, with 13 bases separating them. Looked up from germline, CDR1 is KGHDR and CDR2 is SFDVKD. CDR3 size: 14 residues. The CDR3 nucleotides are TGTGCCACCAGTGATGTCGGACAGAACCATGAGCAGTTCTTC. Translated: CATSDVGQNHEQFF.

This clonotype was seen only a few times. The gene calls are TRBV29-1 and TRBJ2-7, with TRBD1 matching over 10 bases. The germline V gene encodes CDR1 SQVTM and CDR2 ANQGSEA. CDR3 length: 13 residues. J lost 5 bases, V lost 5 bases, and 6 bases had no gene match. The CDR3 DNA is TGCAGCGTTTGGGGACAGGGGTTTGACGAGCAGTACTTC. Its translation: CSVWGQGFDEQYF.

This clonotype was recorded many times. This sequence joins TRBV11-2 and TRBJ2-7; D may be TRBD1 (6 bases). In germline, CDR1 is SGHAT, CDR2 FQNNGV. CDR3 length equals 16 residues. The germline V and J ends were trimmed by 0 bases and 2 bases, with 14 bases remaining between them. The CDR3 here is CASSLEPGQSTYEQYF. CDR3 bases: TGTGCCAGCAGCTTAGAGCCTGGACAGAGCACCTACGAGCAGTACTTC. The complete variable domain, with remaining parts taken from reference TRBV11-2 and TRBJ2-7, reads EAGVAQSPRYKIIEKRQSVAFWCNPISGHATLYWYQQILGQGPKLLIQFQNNGVVDDSQLPKDRFSAERLKGVDSTLKIQPAKLEDSAVYLCASSLEPGQSTYEQYFGPGTRLTVT.

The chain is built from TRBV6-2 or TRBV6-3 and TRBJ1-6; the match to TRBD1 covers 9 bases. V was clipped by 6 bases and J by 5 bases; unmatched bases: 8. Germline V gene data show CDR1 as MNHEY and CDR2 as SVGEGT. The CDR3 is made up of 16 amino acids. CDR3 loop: CASRRTGAKDNSPLHF. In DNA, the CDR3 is TGTGCCAGCAGACGGACAGGGGCGAAGGATAATTCACCCCTCCACTTT.

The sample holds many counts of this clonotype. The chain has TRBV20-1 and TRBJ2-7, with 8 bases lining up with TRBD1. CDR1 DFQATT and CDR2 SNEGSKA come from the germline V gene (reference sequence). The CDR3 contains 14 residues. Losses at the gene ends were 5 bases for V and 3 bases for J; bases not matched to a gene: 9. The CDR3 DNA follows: TGCAGTGCTCCAAACAGGGGGACCAACTACGAGCAGTACTTC. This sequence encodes CSAPNRGTNYEQYF.

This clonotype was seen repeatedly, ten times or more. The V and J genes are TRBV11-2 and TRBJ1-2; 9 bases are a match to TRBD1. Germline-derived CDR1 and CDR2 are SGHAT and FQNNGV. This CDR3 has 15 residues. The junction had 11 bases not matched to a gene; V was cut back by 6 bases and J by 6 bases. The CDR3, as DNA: TGTGCCAGCAGTCGTATCCGGACAGGGGCAGATGGCTACACCTTC. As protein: CASSRIRTGADGYTF. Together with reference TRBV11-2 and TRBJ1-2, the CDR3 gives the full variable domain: EAGVAQSPRYKIIEKRQSVAFWCNPISGHATLYWYQQILGQGPKLLIQFQNNGVVDDSQLPKDRFSAERLKGVDSTLKIQPAKLEDSAVYLCASSRIRTGADGYTFGSGTRLTVV.

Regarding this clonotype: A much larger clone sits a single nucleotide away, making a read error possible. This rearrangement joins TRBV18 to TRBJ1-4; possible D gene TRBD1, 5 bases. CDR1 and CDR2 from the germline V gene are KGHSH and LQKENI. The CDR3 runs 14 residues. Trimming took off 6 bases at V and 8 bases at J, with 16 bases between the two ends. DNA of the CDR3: TGTGCCAGCTCCCCCGAAGGGAGGGGCGAAAAACTGTTTTTT. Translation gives CASSPEGRGEKLFF.

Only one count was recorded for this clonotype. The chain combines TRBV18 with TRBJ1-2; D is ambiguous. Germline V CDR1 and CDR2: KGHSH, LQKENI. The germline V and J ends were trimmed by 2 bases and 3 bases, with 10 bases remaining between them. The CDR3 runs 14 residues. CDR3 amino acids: CASSPGGSHYGYTF. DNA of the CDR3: TGTGCCAGCTCACCAGGAGGGTCGCACTATGGCTACACCTTC. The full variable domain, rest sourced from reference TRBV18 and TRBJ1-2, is NAGVMQNPRHLVRRRGQEARLRCSPMKGHSHVYWYRQLPEEGLKFMVYLQKENIIDESGMPKERFSAEFPKEGPSILRIQQVVRGDSAAYFCASSPGGSHYGYTFGSGTRLTVV.

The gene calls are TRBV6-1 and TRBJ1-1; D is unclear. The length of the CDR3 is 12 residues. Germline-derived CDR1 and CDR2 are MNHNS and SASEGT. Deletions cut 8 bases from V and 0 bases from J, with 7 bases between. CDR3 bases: TGTGCCAGCGGAGAAATGAACACTGAAGCTTTCTTT. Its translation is CASGEMNTEAFF.

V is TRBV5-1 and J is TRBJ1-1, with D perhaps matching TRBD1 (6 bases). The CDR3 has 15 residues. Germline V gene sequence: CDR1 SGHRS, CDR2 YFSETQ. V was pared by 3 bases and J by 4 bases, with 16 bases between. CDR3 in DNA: TGCGCCAGCAGCTCCCCCGGACAGTCAGGCACTGAAGCTTTCTTT. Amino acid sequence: CASSSPGQSGTEAFF.

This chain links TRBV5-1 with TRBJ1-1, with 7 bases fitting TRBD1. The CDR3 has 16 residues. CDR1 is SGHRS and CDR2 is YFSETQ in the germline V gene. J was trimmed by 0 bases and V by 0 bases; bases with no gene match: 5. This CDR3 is CASSLGWGQLNTEAFF. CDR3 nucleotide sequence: TGCGCCAGCAGCTTGGGGTGGGGACAGTTGAACACTGAAGCTTTCTTT. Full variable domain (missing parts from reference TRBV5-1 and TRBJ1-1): KAGVTQTPRYLIKTRGQQVTLSCSPISGHRSVSWYQQTPGQGLQFLFEYFSETQRNKGNFPGRFSGRQFSNSRSEMNVSTLELGDSALYLCASSLGWGQLNTEAFFGQGTRLTVV.

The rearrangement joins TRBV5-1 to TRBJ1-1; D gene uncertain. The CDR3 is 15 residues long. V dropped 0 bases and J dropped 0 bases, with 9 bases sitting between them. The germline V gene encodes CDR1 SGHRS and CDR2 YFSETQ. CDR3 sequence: CASSLGGPMNTEAFF. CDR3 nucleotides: TGCGCCAGCAGCTTGGGTGGACCCATGAACACTGAAGCTTTCTTT.

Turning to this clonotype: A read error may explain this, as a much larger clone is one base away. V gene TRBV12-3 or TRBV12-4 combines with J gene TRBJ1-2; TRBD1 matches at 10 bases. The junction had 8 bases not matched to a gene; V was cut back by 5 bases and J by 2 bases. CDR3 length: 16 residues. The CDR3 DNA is TGTGCCAGCAGTCTCCCCGGGACAGGGGTCAACTATGGCTACACCTTC. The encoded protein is CASSLPGTGVNYGYTF.

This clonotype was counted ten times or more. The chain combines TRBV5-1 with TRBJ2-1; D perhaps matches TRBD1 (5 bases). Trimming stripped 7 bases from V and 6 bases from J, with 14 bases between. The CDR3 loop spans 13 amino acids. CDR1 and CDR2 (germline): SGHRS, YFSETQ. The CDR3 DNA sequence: TGCGCCAGCTACGAGGTAGGGGCCAATGAGCAGTTCTTC. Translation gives CASYEVGANEQFF.

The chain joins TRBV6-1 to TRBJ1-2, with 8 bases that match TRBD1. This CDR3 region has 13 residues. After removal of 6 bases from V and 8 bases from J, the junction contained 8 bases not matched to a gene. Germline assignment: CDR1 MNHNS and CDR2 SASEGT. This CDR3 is CASRETGEGGYTF. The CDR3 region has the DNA TGTGCCAGCAGAGAGACAGGGGAAGGAGGCTACACCTTC.

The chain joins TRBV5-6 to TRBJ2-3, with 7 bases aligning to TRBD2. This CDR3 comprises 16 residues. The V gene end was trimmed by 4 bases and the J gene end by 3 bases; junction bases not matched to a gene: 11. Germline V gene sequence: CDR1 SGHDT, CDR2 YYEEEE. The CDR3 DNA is TGTGCCAGCAGCCCGCCGAGCGGGACGATAACAGATACGCAGTATTTT. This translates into CASSPPSGTITDTQYF.

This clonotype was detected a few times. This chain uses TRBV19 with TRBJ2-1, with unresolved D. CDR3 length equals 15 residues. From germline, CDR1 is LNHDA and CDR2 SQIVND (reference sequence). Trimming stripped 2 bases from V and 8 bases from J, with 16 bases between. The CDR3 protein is CASSIWSRTGDEQFF. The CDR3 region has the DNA TGTGCCAGTAGTATATGGAGCAGAACGGGCGATGAGCAGTTCTTC.

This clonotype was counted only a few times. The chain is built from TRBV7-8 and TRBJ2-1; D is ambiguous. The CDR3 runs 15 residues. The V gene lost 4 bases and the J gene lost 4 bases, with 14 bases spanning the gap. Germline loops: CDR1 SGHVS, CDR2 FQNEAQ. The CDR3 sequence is CASSSSVGSYNEQFF. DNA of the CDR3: TGTGCCAGCAGCTCTTCGGTAGGATCTTACAATGAGCAGTTCTTC. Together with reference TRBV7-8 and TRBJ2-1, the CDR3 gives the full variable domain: GAGVSQSPRYKVAKRGQDVALRCDPISGHVSLFWYQQALGQGPEFLTYFQNEAQLDKSGLPSDRFFAERPEGSVSTLKIQRTQQEDSAVYLCASSSSVGSYNEQFFGPGTRLTVL.